This TCR beta chain was observed in a study of T cell repertoires in MIS-A myocarditis. The protocol was immunoSEQ multiplex PCR, while the TCRdb copy is restricted to in-frame clones and leaves out a portion. Of approximately 7,200 clones listed, just under 80% were seen once; the top ten hold roughly 20%. V lost 4 bases and J 0 bases, leaving 14 bases between the germline ends. CDR1 is SGHDT and CDR2 is YYEEEE in the germline V gene. This CDR3 has 16 amino acids. This receptor was taken from a man in his late teens or twenties with fulminant myocarditis from multisystem inflammatory syndrome in adults (MIS-A) after COVID-19. Sequencing was carried out using right inferior lung lobe tissue obtained at autopsy. The gene calls are TRBV5-6 and TRBJ2-1; D might be TRBD1 or TRBD2, each matching 5 bases. The CDR3 bases are TGTGCCAGCAGCACCGGGACCGTCTTCTCCTACAATGAGCAGTTCTTC. Translation gives CASSTGTVFSYNEQFF.